What follows describes a single TCR beta chain. Its target is unknown. The data were obtained in a study of shared clonotypes between healthy human individuals. Study-level findings and limits: The generation probabilities recorded for non-shared clonotypes fell below those of clonotypes shared by all four donors. Clonotype sharing across several donors was observed for about 5.2% of naive CD4 clonotypes.

Germline V gene data show CDR1 as SGHRS and CDR2 as YFSETQ. CDR3 length: 14 residues. Trimming took 4 bases from V and 2 from J; bases not matched to a gene: 5. Libraries were prepared by immunoSEQ multiplex PCR; TCRdb keeps only in-frame clonotypes and omits some of them. This table holds about 600,000 clones, 98% found once. It was CD45RO-negative cells, positively selected for CCR7, that made up naive CD8 cells, with terminally differentiated effector memory CD45RA+ cells excluded. Sequenced sample: naive CD8+ T cells sorted from blood. This TCR came from a man aged 25 to 40 in good health. The gene calls are TRBV5-1 and TRBJ1-1; TRBD1 matches at 7 bases. The CDR3 DNA sequence: TGCGCCAGCAGCCCGGACAGGATAAACACTGAAGCTTTCTTT. It specifies CASSPDRINTEAFF.